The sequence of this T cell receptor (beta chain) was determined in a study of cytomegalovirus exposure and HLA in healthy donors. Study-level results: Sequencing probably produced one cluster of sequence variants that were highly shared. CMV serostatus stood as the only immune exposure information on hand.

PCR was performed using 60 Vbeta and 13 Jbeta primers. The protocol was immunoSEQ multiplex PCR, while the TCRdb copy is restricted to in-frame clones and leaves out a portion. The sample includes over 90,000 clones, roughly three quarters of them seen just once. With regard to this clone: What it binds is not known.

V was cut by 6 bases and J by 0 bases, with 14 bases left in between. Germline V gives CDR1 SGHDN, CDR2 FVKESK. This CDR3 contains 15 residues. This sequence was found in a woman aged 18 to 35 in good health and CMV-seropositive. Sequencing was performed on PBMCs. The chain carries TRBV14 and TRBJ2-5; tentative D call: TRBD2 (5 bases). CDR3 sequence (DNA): TGTGCCAGCAGTCCAGGTCAGCGGTACCAAGAGACCCAGTACTTC. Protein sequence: CASSPGQRYQETQYF.